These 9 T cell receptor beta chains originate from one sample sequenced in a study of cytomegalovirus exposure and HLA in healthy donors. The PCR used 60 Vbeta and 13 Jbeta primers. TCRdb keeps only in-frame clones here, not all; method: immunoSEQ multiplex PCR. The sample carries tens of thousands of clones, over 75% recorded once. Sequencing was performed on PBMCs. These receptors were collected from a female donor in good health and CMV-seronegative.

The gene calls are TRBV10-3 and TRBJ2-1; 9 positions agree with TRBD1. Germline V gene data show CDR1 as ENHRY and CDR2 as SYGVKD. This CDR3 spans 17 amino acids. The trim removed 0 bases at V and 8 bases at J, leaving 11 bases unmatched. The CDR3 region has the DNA TGTGCCATCAGTGAGTCGAGTGGGACAGGGCCCGCAGATGAGCAGTTCTTC. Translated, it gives CAISESSGTGPADEQFF.

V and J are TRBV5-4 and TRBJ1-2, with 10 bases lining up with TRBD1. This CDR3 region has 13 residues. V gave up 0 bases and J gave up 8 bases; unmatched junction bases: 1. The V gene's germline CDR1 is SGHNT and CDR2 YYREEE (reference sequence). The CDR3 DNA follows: TGTGCCAGCAGCTTGGGGGACAGGGGCGGCTACACCTTC. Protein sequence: CASSLGDRGGYTF.

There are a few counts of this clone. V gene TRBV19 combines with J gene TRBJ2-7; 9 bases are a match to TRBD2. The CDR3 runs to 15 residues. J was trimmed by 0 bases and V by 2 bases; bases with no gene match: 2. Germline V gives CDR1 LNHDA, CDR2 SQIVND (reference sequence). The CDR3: CASSILAGSSYEQYF. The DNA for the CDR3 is TGTGCCAGTAGTATACTAGCGGGATCCTCCTACGAGCAGTACTTC.

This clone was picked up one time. CDR3 nucleotides: TGTGCCAGCAGTCCAACGACAGGGGGGGCAGAGACCCAGTACTTC. The encoded protein is CASSPTTGGAETQYF. The V gene is TRBV6-5, the J gene TRBJ2-5, with 9 bases aligning to TRBD1. V lost 5 bases and J lost 4; bases outside the gene matches: 8. The germline gives CDR1 MNHEY, CDR2 SVGAGI. The CDR3 has 15 residues.

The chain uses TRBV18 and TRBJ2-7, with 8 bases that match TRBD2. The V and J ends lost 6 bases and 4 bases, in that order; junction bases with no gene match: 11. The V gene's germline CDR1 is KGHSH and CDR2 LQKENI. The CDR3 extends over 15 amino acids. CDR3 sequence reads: CASSSDKPGGYEQYF. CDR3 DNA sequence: TGTGCCAGCTCCTCTGACAAACCGGGGGGGTACGAGCAGTACTTC.

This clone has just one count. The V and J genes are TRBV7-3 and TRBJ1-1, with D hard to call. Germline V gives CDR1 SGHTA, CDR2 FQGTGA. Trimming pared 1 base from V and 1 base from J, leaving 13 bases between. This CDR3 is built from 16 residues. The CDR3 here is CASSLNPHTENTEAFF. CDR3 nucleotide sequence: TGTGCCAGCAGCTTAAATCCCCACACAGAGAACACTGAAGCTTTCTTT.

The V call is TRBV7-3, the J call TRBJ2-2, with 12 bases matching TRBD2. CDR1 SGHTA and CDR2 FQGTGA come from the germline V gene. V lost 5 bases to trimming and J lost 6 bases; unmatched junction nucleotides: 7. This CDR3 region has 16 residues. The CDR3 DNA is TGTGCCAGCAGCCCAAGGACTAGCGGGAATTCCGGGGAGCTGTTTTTT. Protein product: CASSPRTSGNSGELFF. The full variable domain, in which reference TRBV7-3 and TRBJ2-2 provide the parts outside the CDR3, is GAGVSQTPSNKVTEKGKYVELRCDPISGHTALYWYRQSLGQGPEFLIYFQGTGAADDSGLPNDRFFAVRPEGSVSTLKIQRTERGDSAVYLCASSPRTSGNSGELFFGEGSRLTVL.

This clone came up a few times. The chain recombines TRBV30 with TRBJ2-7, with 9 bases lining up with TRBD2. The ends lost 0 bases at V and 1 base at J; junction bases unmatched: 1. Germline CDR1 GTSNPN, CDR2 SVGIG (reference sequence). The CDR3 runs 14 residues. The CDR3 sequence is CAWSVTSGSYEQYF. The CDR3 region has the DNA TGTGCCTGGAGTGTGACTAGCGGATCCTACGAGCAGTACTTC.

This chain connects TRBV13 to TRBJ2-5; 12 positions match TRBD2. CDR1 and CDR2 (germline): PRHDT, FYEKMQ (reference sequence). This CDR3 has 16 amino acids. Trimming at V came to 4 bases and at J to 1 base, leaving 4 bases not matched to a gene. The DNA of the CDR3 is TGTGCCAGCAGCTCCAGACTAGCGGGGGTCCAAGAGACCCAGTACTTC. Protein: CASSSRLAGVQETQYF. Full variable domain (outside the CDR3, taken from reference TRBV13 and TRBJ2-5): AAGVIQSPRHLIKEKRETATLKCYPIPRHDTVYWYQQGPGQDPQFLISFYEKMQSDKGSIPDRFSAQQFSDYHSELNMSSLELGDSALYFCASSSRLAGVQETQYFGPGTRLLVL.